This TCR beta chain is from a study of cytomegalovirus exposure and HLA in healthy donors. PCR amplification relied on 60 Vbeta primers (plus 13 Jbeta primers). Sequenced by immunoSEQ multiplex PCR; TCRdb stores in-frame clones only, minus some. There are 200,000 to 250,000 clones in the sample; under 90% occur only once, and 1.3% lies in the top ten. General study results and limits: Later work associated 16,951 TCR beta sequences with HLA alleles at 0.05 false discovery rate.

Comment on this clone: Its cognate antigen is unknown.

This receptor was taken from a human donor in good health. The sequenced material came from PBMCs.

The CDR3 DNA reads as TGTGCCAGCAGCGCCGGGGGGGAGAAACCCCACGAGCAGTACTTC. Its protein product is CASSAGGEKPHEQYF. The chain links TRBV9 to TRBJ2-7, with 8 bases lining up with TRBD2. The V segment lost 3 bases and the J segment 5 bases; nucleotides outside the gene matches: 10. The CDR3 is made up of 15 amino acids. Per germline, CDR1 SGDLS and CDR2 YYNGEE.